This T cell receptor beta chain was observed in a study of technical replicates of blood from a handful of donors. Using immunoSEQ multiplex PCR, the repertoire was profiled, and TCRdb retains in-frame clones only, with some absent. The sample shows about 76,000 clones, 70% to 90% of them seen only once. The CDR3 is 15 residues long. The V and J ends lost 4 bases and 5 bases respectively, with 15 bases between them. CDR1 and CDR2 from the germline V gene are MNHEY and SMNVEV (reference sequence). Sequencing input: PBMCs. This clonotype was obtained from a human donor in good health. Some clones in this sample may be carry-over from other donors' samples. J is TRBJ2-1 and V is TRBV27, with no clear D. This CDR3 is CASSSVVNPDNEQFF. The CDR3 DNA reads TGTGCCAGCAGTTCGGTCGTCAACCCGGACAATGAGCAGTTCTTC.